This T cell receptor beta chain was captured by sequencing in a study of PD-1 blockade in classical Hodgkin lymphoma. General study points: Researchers reported that CD4+ TCR diversity, though not CD8+, rose significantly by C4D1. Relapsed/refractory patients reportedly had the lowest baseline TCR diversity, below newly diagnosed patients, who were below healthy donors.

With regard to this clone: Its antigen is unknown.

Relapse after autologous stem cell transplantation occurred in every patient, and brentuximab vedotin exposure varied. Assay: immunoSEQ multiplex PCR; the TCRdb copy retains only in-frame clones and omits some. The sample records tens of thousands of clones, approximately 90% being singletons. This receptor was taken from a human donor with classical Hodgkin lymphoma. Material: peripheral blood mononuclear cells (PBMCs), obtained before the second cycle of nivolumab.

The CDR3 DNA sequence: TGCGCCAGCAGCTTGGCGAGGGGCGGGTCTGAAGCTTTCTTT. Translated, it gives CASSLARGGSEAFF. V gene TRBV5-1 combines with J gene TRBJ1-1; D may be TRBD1 (5 bases). Germline CDR1 and CDR2: SGHRS and YFSETQ. The CDR3 is made up of 14 amino acids. V was trimmed by 0 bases and J by 6 bases, leaving 12 bases between them.